Listed here are 5 T cell receptor beta chains from one sample, sequenced in a study of blood T cell repertoires in COVID-19. The table came from immunoSEQ multiplex PCR; TCRdb's copy has only in-frame clones and leaves some out. This table holds more than 85,000 clones, around 84% found once. Sequencing was carried out using peripheral blood. The receptors originated from an elderly woman with active or convalescent COVID-19.

This clone appeared a few times. V is TRBV18 and J is TRBJ2-2; TRBD2 matches 10 bases. The CDR3 is 17 residues long. CDR1 KGHSH and CDR2 LQKENI come from the germline V gene. J lost 2 bases, V lost 4 bases, and 7 bases had no gene match. CDR3 residues: CASSLAGTSENTGELFF. The DNA of the CDR3 is TGTGCCAGCTCACTAGCCGGGACTAGCGAAAACACCGGGGAGCTGTTTTTT.

The V gene is TRBV5-1, the J gene TRBJ2-5, with TRBD1 matching over 12 bases. Germline-derived CDR1 and CDR2 are SGHRS and YFSETQ. V trimming: 0 bases; J trimming: 5 bases; junction bases outside the gene matches: 5. The CDR3 extends over 16 amino acids. The CDR3 loop is CASSLAGTGGLETQYF. The CDR3, as DNA: TGCGCCAGCAGCTTGGCCGGGACAGGGGGCTTGGAGACCCAGTACTTC. Looking up the rest from reference TRBV5-1 and TRBJ2-5 gives the full variable domain: KAGVTQTPRYLIKTRGQQVTLSCSPISGHRSVSWYQQTPGQGLQFLFEYFSETQRNKGNFPGRFSGRQFSNSRSEMNVSTLELGDSALYLCASSLAGTGGLETQYFGPGTRLLVL.

The gene calls are TRBV11-2 and TRBJ2-2, with 10 bases matching TRBD1. Unmatched junction bases numbered 9, after V lost 6 bases and J lost 2 bases. The germline gives CDR1 SGHAT, CDR2 FQNNGV. This CDR3 is 17 amino acids long. CDR3 sequence: CASSLATGGLNTGELFF. The CDR3 DNA follows: TGTGCCAGCAGTTTGGCGACAGGGGGCCTCAACACCGGGGAGCTGTTTTTT.

This CDR3 reads CASSFKAGSYEQYF. The CDR3 nucleotides read TGTGCCAGCAGCTTCAAAGCGGGCTCCTACGAGCAGTACTTC. The V gene is TRBV6-5, the J gene TRBJ2-7; a possible D gene is TRBD2 (6 bases). Trimming left V 6 bases short and J 0 bases short, with 12 bases between. The germline CDR1 and CDR2 sequences are MNHEY and SVGAGI. The CDR3 sequence is 14 residues long.

The chain links TRBV7-3 to TRBJ2-2; TRBD2 matches 9 bases. There are 16 residues in the CDR3. Germline V gene data show CDR1 as SGHTA and CDR2 as FQGTGA. Losses at the gene ends were 1 base for V and 4 bases for J; bases not matched to a gene: 4. The CDR3 DNA reads TGTGCCAGCAGCTTAAGCCTAGCGGGATCCACCGGGGAGCTGTTTTTT. Protein sequence: CASSLSLAGSTGELFF.